These T cell receptor beta chains were read from a single sample in a study of Ad26.COV2.S vaccination and SARS-CoV-2 variants. Sequencing was performed with immunoSEQ multiplex PCR; in TCRdb, only in-frame clones are kept and a portion is missing. This sample has 300,000 to 400,000 clones, with 65% to 90% found just once. The starting material was peripheral blood, obtained in a trial of Ad26.COV2.S vaccine versus placebo. Receptor source: a person between 18 and 60 years old who received the Ad26.COV2.S COVID-19 vaccine or a placebo. Both conserved end residues are part of each CDR3. Each record gives: J gene, V gene, clone size, D gene, CDR3 DNA, CDR3 protein. D genes are given only for firm matches. Not every row has a clone size; where given, it reads once, few, many or a size class.

TRBJ2-4	TRBV4-1	NA	TRBD2	TGCGCCAGCAGCCACGGACTAGCGGGGGTTCTTGCCAAAAACATTCAGTACTTC	CASSHGLAGVLAKNIQYF
TRBJ1-5	TRBV28	once	NA	TGTGCCAGCACCCCCCAAGGCAGTCCAGGGCCCCAGCATTTT	CASTPQGSPGPQHF
TRBJ2-5	TRBV29-1	few	NA	TGCAGCGCCGGGACGGGGGAAGAGACCCAGTACTTC	CSAGTGEETQYF
TRBJ2-5	TRBV7-9	NA	NA	TGTGCCAGCAGCTTAAGGTACAGGAGCGAGACCCAGTACTTC	CASSLRYRSETQYF
TRBJ2-7	TRBV6-2/TRBV6-3	NA	NA	TGTGCCAGCAGTTCCCCCGGACCGGAGCAGTACTTC	CASSSPGPEQYF
TRBJ2-7	TRBV19	NA	NA	TGTGCCAGTAGTATTGGGGGCGTGGGGGCGTACGACGAGCAGTACTTC	CASSIGGVGAYDEQYF
TRBJ2-6	TRBV19	NA	NA	TGTGCCAGTAGTACAATCGGGATCGGGGGTTCTGGGGCCAACGTCCTGACTTTC	CASSTIGIGGSGANVLTF
TRBJ1-5	TRBV7-2	NA	NA	TGTGCCAGCAGCTTTACGGCGACCGGGGGGACTCAGCCCCAGCATTTT	CASSFTATGGTQPQHF
TRBJ2-1	TRBV7-9	once	TRBD2	TGTGCCAGCAGCCCCCCCTGGGTAGCGGGGGGTAGGGGTGAGCAGTTCTTC	CASSPPWVAGGRGEQFF
TRBJ2-3	TRBV5-1	NA	TRBD1	TGCGCCAGCAGCCCACAGGGGAGCACAGATACGCAGTATTTT	CASSPQGSTDTQYF
TRBJ2-5	TRBV19	NA	NA	TGTGCCAGTAGTACAGGGACCGGATTTACCCAGTACTTC	CASSTGTGFTQYF
TRBJ1-2	TRBV4-3	NA	NA	TGCGCCAGCAGCCAAGAAGGTTTCGGCTATGGCTACACCTTC	CASSQEGFGYGYTF
TRBJ2-1	TRBV4-3	NA	TRBD2	TGCGCCAGCAGCCAAGGACTAGCGGGAGTGAGCTCCTACAATGAGCAGTTCTTC	CASSQGLAGVSSYNEQFF